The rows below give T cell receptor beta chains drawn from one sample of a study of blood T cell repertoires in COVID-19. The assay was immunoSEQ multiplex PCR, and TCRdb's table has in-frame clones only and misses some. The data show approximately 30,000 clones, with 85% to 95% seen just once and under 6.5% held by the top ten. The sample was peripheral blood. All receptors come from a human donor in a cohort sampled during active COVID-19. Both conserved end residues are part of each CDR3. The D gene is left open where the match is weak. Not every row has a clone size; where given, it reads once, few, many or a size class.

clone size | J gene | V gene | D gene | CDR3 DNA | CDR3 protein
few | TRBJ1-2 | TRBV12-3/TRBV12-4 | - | TGTGCCAGCAGTTTAACACAGGGCATTGGCTACACCTTC | CASSLTQGIGYTF
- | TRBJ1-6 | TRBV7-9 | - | TGTGCCAGCAGCTTAGATCGGCTGTGGGCAGAAAATTCACCCCTCCACTTT | CASSLDRLWAENSPLHF
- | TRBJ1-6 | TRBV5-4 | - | TGTGCCAGCAGCGCCTTAGCGGGCTCCTATAATTCACCCCTCCACTTT | CASSALAGSYNSPLHF
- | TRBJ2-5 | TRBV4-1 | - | TGCGCCAGCTCCCCAACAGGTACTACACAAGAGACCCAGTACTTC | CASSPTGTTQETQYF
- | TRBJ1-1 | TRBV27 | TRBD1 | TGTGCCAGCAGTTTCAGGACAGGGGTGAACACTGAAGCTTTCTTT | CASSFRTGVNTEAFF
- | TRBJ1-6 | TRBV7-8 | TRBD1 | TGTGCCAGCAGCTTAGTGGGACAGGAGCTAAATTCACCCCTCCACTTT | CASSLVGQELNSPLHF
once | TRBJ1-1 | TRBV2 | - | TGTGCCAGCAGTGGACTGGGGGCGAGAGCTTTCTTT | CASSGLGARAFF
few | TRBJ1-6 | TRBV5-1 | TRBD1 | TGCGCCAGCAGCATGGACAGGGTAAATAATTCACCCCTCCACTTT | CASSMDRVNNSPLHF
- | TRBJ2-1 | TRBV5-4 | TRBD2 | TGTGCCAGCAGCTTCGGGAGGAGCTCCTACAATGAGCAGTTCTTC | CASSFGRSSYNEQFF
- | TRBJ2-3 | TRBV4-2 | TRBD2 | TGTGCCAGCAGCCAAGTCCTAGGACTAGCGGGGAACACAGATACGCAGTATTTT | CASSQVLGLAGNTDTQYF
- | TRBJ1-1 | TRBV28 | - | TGTGCCATTACAGCCAACTTGAACACTGAAGCTTTCTTT | CAITANLNTEAFF
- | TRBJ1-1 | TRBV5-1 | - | TGCGCCAGCAGCTTGGTAGGGGCTGTAGGAACTGAAGCTTTCTTT | CASSLVGAVGTEAFF
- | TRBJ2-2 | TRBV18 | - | TGTGCCAGCTCACCACTACGCCAGGGGAGGAACACCGGGGAGCTGTTTTTT | CASSPLRQGRNTGELFF
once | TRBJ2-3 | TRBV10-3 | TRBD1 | TGTGCCATCAGTGTGGGACAGGGGGCGGGAGCGGGAGCCACAGATACGCAGTATTTT | CAISVGQGAGAGATDTQYF
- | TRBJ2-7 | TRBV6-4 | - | TGTGCCAGCAGTGAATACAGCACCTCCTACGAGCAGTACTTC | CASSEYSTSYEQYF
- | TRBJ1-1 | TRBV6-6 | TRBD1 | TGTGCCAGCATCGAGGACAGGGGGCGGTTTGAAGCTTTCTTT | CASIEDRGRFEAFF
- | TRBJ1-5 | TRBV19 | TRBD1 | TGTGCCAGTTCTTGGACAGGACTTAGCAATCAGCCCCAGCATTTT | CASSWTGLSNQPQHF
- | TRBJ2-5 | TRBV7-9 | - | TGTGCCAGCAGCTTTGCGGGGCCAAGCTTAGAGACCCAGTACTTC | CASSFAGPSLETQYF
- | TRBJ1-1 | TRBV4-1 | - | TGCGCCAGCAGCCTCTCGGGGGGCAGGGAATGGACTGAAGCTTTCTTT | CASSLSGGREWTEAFF
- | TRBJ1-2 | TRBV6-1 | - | TGTGCCAGCAGTGAAGCGCGGGGGGGCCCATCCTCTAACTATGGCTACACCTTC | CASSEARGGPSSNYGYTF
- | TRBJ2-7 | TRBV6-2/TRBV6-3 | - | TGTGCCAGCAGTTACTCGACTAGTTGGTACGAGCAGTACTTC | CASSYSTSWYEQYF
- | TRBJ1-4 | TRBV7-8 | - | TGTGCCAGCAGGGCTGAGGACTTAACTAATGAAAAACTGTTTTTT | CASRAEDLTNEKLFF
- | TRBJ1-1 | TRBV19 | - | TGTGCCAGTAGCATAACAGGTGGGTCATCAGGGGACACTGAAGCTTTCTTT | CASSITGGSSGDTEAFF
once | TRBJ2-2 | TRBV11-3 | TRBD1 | TGTGCCAGCAGCTCCGGACAGGGGTCGGCCGGGGAGCTGTTTTTT | CASSSGQGSAGELFF
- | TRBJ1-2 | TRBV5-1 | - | TGCGCCAGCAGCCTCCAGTGGGCACGGTCTGGCTACACCTTC | CASSLQWARSGYTF
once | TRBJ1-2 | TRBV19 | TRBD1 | TGTGCCAGTTACCGGGACAGGGGCACCAATAACTATGGCTACACCTTC | CASYRDRGTNNYGYTF
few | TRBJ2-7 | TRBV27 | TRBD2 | TGTGCCAGCAGTTTCGCCGGGACTAGCAACGAGCAGTACTTC | CASSFAGTSNEQYF
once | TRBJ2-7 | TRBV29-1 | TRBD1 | TGCAGCGTCGACAGGACAGGGACCTACGAGCAGTACTTC | CSVDRTGTYEQYF
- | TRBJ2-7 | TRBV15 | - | TGTGCCTCTATAAACCGGGACACTGAATGCTACGAGCAGTACTTC | CASINRDTECYEQYF
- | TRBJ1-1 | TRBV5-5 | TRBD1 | TGTGCCAGCAGTAACAGGGGACTTGAGATGAACACTGAAGCTTTCTTT | CASSNRGLEMNTEAFF
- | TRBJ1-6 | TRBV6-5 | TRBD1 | TGTGCCAGCAGTTACCTCCTGACAGGGGTAGATTCACCCCTCCACTTT | CASSYLLTGVDSPLHF
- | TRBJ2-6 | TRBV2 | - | TGTGCCAGCAGTGCTTCGTCGGGGTCCTTGGGGGCCAACGTCCTGACTTTC | CASSASSGSLGANVLTF
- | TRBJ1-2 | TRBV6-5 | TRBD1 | TGTGCCAGCGGGAGGGTAAGGACAGGGGCATATGGCTACACCTTC | CASGRVRTGAYGYTF
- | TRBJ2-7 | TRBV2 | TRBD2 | TGTGCCAGCAGTGTGAGGGCGGGAGACTACGAGCAGTACTTC | CASSVRAGDYEQYF
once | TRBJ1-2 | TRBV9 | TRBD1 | TGTGCCAGCAGCGTCGGGGACAGTCTCTATGGCTACACCTTC | CASSVGDSLYGYTF
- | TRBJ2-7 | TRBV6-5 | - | TGTGCCAGCAGGCACAGGGATACCGACGAGCAGTACTTC | CASRHRDTDEQYF
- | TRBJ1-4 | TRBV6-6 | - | TGTGCCAGCTCCAGGGAGGAGAATGAAAAACTGTTTTTT | CASSREENEKLFF
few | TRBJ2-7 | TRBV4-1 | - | TGCGCCAGCAGCCCCGGAGGAGCAACCTCCTACGAGCAGTACTTC | CASSPGGATSYEQYF
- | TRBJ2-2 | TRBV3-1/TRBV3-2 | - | TGTGCCAGCAGCCAAGATAATTACGGGGAGCTGTTTTTT | CASSQDNYGELFF
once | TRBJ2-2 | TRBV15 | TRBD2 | TGTGCCTGCAGCGGGAGACCGAACACCGGGGAGCTGTTTTTT | CACSGRPNTGELFF
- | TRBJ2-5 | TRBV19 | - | TGTGCCAGTAGTATAGATTATGCAAAGGGGCGCCCCGGGGAGACCCAGTACTTC | CASSIDYAKGRPGETQYF
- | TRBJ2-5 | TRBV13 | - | TGTGCCAGCAGCTCATACGGGGAAGAGACCCAGTACTTC | CASSSYGEETQYF
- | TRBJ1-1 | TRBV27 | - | TGTGCCAGCAGTCACCAGGGTTTTCCGAACACTGAAGCTTTCTTT | CASSHQGFPNTEAFF
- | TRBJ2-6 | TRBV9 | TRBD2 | TGTGCCAGCAGCACGAGGACTAGCGCTTCCTCTGGGGCCAACGTCCTGACTTTC | CASSTRTSASSGANVLTF
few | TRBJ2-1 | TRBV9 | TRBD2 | TGTGCCAGCAGCGCCGGGACTAGCGGCCACAATGAGCAGTTCTTC | CASSAGTSGHNEQFF
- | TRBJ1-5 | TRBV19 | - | TGTGCCAGTAGTATAATATGGGGGGATAGCAATCAGCCCCAGCATTTT | CASSIIWGDSNQPQHF
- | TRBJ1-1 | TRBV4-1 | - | TGCGCCAGCAGCCTGGGACACCAGACTTTCACTGAAGCTTTCTTT | CASSLGHQTFTEAFF
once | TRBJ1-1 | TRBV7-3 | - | TGTGCCAGCAGCTTATTTGTAGGGGCGGCTGAAGCTTTCTTT | CASSLFVGAAEAFF
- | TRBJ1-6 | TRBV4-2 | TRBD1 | TGTGCCAGCAGCCGGGACAGGGCTTCACCCCTCCACTTT | CASSRDRASPLHF
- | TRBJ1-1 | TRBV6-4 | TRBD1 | TGTGCCAGCCCTCGAACAGGGGTAGAAGCTTTCTTT | CASPRTGVEAFF
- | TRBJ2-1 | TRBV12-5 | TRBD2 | TGTGCTAGTGGAATCGGGACAGGGTTTCTGGGACTAGCGGGAAACTACAATGAGCAGTTCTTC | CASGIGTGFLGLAGNYNEQFF
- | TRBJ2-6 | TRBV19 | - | TGTGCCAGTACCCGTTATTCCTCTGGGGCCAACGTCCTGACTTTC | CASTRYSSGANVLTF
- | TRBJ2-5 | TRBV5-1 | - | TGCGCCAGCAGCTGGGACATTGTAAGAAAGACCCAGTACTTC | CASSWDIVRKTQYF
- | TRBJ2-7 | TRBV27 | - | TGTGCCAGCACCTCGAGCGGGTACGAGCAGTACTTC | CASTSSGYEQYF
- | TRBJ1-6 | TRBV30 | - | TGTGCCTGGGGCGGTTATAATTCACCCCTCCACTTT | CAWGGYNSPLHF
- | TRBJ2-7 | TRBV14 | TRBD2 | TGTGCCAGCAGCCAAGACGGGGGGATCTACGAGCAGTACTTC | CASSQDGGIYEQYF
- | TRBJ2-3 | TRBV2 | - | TGTGCCAGCAGTGGGCTTTTCGGAGTCGCGGCAGATACGCAGTATTTT | CASSGLFGVAADTQYF